This T cell receptor beta chain appears in the sequencing data of a study of blood T cell repertoires in COVID-19. Participants were aged roughly 18 to 89 years from about two dozen US areas. Only in-frame clones appear in the TCRdb table, and some are missing; sequencing was by immunoSEQ multiplex PCR. The sample gives roughly 230,000 clones, 85% of which show up once; about 6.2% is in the top ten. This CDR3 region has 13 residues. Germline CDR1 MDHEN, CDR2 SYDVKM. Trimming removed 6 bases from V and 7 bases from J; junction bases left unmatched: 5. This clonotype was obtained from a woman aged 45-65 years who had been exposed to COVID-19. V and J are TRBV28 and TRBJ1-2; 10 bases are a match to TRBD1. The sample comprised PBMCs or T cells enriched from blood (not recorded which). The CDR3 DNA is TGTGCCAGCAGGCCGACAGGGGGCGGTGGCTACACCTTC. The encoded protein is CASRPTGGGGYTF.